A single sample gave rise to the 17 T cell receptor beta chains below, sequenced in a study of T-cell memory formation after mild COVID-19. TCRdb re-analysed the 5' RACE reads in MiXCR, keeping a single row per CDR3 protein. The data contain approximately 260,000 distinct CDR3 sequences, about a sixth of them singletons. Source material: PBMCs or a T cell subset sorted from them (not recorded which). The origin of the receptors is a young man who had mild COVID-19 (a few samples of this study predate the infection). Cell type and time point are not known.

This clonotype has more than one count but fewer than ten. The gene calls are TRBV19 and TRBJ2-5, with D tentatively TRBD1 or TRBD2 (6 bases each). CDR3 length equals 16 residues. Germline V CDR1 and CDR2: LNHDA, SQIVND (reference sequence). Trimming removed 1 base from V and 4 bases from J, with 16 bases in between. CDR3 protein: CASSIASQGLGETQYF. CDR3 bases: TGTGCCAGTAGTATAGCGTCACAGGGACTGGGAGAGACCCAGTACTTC.

The chain combines TRBV28 with TRBJ2-3, with D possibly being TRBD2 (7 bases). CDR1 and CDR2 (germline): MDHEN, SYDVKM. The CDR3 spans 18 residues. Trimming removed 3 bases from V and 5 bases from J, with 24 bases in between. The CDR3 DNA reads TGTGCCAGCAGTTTTTCCTCACGAGGGGGGGGTGTGGGAGATACGCAGTATTTT. Its protein product is CASSFSSRGGGVGDTQYF.

The CDR3 coding sequence is TGTGCCAGCAGCTACAAGGGTTCCAAGAGAACCCAGTACTTC. As protein: CASSYKGSKRTQYF. This sequence joins TRBV7-2 and TRBJ2-5; D unresolved. The CDR3 has 14 residues. V was clipped by 4 bases and J by 8 bases, with 17 bases between them. Germline values: CDR1 SGHTA, CDR2 FQGNSA.

The rearrangement uses TRBV9 and TRBJ1-1; maybe TRBD1 (6 bases). CDR3 length: 13 amino acids. Germline V gene sequence: CDR1 SGDLS, CDR2 YYNGEE. The V end was cut by 4 bases, the J end by 3 bases, with 10 bases between. CDR3 bases: TGTGCCAGCAGCAACCACAGGGACACTGAAGCTTTCTTT. Translation: CASSNHRDTEAFF.

This clonotype was detected a few times. The chain is built from TRBV4-1 and TRBJ2-2; the match to TRBD2 covers 7 bases. CDR1 and CDR2 from the germline V gene are MGHRA and YSYEKL. The CDR3 runs 16 residues. Trimming cost V 1 base and J 1 base; bases outside gene matches: 3. CDR3 DNA: TGCGCCAGCAGCCAAGCGACTAGCAGGAACACCGGGGAGCTGTTTTTT. Its translation is CASSQATSRNTGELFF.

This clonotype was found many times. This rearrangement joins TRBV9 to TRBJ2-1; 10 bases line up with TRBD2. V lost 4 bases to trimming and J lost 4 bases; unmatched junction nucleotides: 2. Germline V gene lookup returns CDR1 SGDLS and CDR2 YYNGEE. There are 14 residues in the CDR3. CDR3 protein: CASSLSGGYNEQFF. The CDR3 bases are TGTGCCAGCAGCCTTAGCGGGGGGTACAATGAGCAGTTCTTC.

This clonotype was found many times. This sequence joins TRBV7-2 and TRBJ2-2; D is ambiguous. The germline V and J ends were trimmed by 4 bases and 3 bases, with 6 bases remaining between them. This CDR3 is built from 13 residues. Looked up from germline, CDR1 is SGHTA and CDR2 is FQGNSA. CDR3 DNA sequence: TGTGCCAGCAGCTCGGCTTACACCGGGGAGCTGTTTTTT. Translation: CASSSAYTGELFF.

This clonotype was recorded at least ten times. The chain recombines TRBV4-1 with TRBJ2-1, with 9 positions matching TRBD2. Germline lookup yields CDR1 MGHRA and CDR2 YSYEKL. After removal of 4 bases from V and 6 bases from J, the junction contained 13 bases not matched to a gene. This CDR3 has 17 residues. In DNA, the CDR3 is TGCGCCAGCAGCCGAAGTGAATTAGCGGGGGCCTTCAATGAGCAGTTCTTC. Translated, it gives CASSRSELAGAFNEQFF.

This rearrangement joins TRBV5-1 to TRBJ2-2, with D perhaps matching TRBD2 (6 bases). Germline CDR1 is SGHRS and CDR2 is YFSETQ. The CDR3 sequence is 14 residues long. Trimming pared 3 bases from V and 2 bases from J, leaving 8 bases between. The CDR3 region has the DNA TGCGCCAGCAGCTGGGACTCCAACACCGGGGAGCTGTTTTTT. Translating it yields CASSWDSNTGELFF.

This clonotype has at least ten counts. DNA of the CDR3: TGTGCCAGCAGCTTGACCGATGGGGGGGCGGATACGCAGTATTTT. It codes for CASSLTDGGADTQYF. The chain has TRBV7-3 and TRBJ2-3; the D gene is possibly TRBD2 (7 bases). The CDR3 loop spans 15 amino acids. V was cut by 3 bases and J by 6 bases, with 16 bases left in between. Germline lookup yields CDR1 SGHTA and CDR2 FQGTGA.

This clonotype was recorded many times. The chain combines TRBV6-5 with TRBJ1-1; 9 positions agree with TRBD1. Germline V gives CDR1 MNHEY, CDR2 SVGAGI. The ends lost 5 bases at V and 4 bases at J; junction bases unmatched: 8. The CDR3 contains 15 residues. The CDR3 DNA reads TGTGCCAGCAGTCGACCGGGACAGGGAGGCACTGAAGCTTTCTTT. Translation: CASSRPGQGGTEAFF.

The chain combines TRBV5-1 with TRBJ2-7; D gene unclear. Germline CDR1 reads SGHRS; CDR2 reads YFSETQ. With 2 bases removed from V and 1 base from J, the gap between germline ends came to 7 bases. The CDR3 has 13 amino acids. DNA of the CDR3: TGCGCCAGCAGCTTCGAGGCGTCCTACGAGCAGTACTTC. As protein: CASSFEASYEQYF.

This sequence joins TRBV7-2 and TRBJ1-5; 7 positions agree with TRBD1. This CDR3 has 15 residues. Germline trimming cut 1 base from V and 5 bases from J; bases unmatched to any gene: 5. Germline CDR1 reads SGHTA; CDR2 reads FQGNSA. CDR3 residues: CASSLEGGDYQPQHF. The CDR3 DNA reads as TGTGCCAGCAGCTTAGAAGGGGGCGATTATCAGCCCCAGCATTTT.

This chain uses TRBV5-1 with TRBJ2-1, with 8 bases matching TRBD1. The CDR3 sequence is 17 residues long. The V gene's germline CDR1 is SGHRS and CDR2 YFSETQ. J lost 0 bases, V lost 0 bases, and 5 bases had no gene match. The CDR3 nucleotides read TGCGCCAGCAGCTTGGCCTTAACAGGGGGCTCCTACAATGAGCAGTTCTTC. Its translation: CASSLALTGGSYNEQFF.

This clonotype occurred many times. This chain links TRBV5-1 with TRBJ2-5; tentative D call: TRBD2 (5 bases). In germline, CDR1 is SGHRS, CDR2 YFSETQ. V was clipped by 0 bases and J by 2 bases, with 8 bases between them. This CDR3 spans 14 amino acids. The CDR3: CASSLVPGQETQYF. The CDR3 DNA is TGCGCCAGCAGCTTGGTCCCGGGACAAGAGACCCAGTACTTC.

The chain recombines TRBV6-2 or TRBV6-3 with TRBJ2-4; possibly TRBD2 for D (5 bases). Trimming stripped 7 bases from V and 0 bases from J, with 16 bases between. This CDR3 is 16 amino acids long. Germline assignment: CDR1 MNHEY and CDR2 SVGEGT. The CDR3 is CASTDRPAGAKNIQYF. DNA of the CDR3: TGTGCCAGCACCGATCGGCCGGCGGGAGCCAAAAACATTCAGTACTTC.

The chain combines TRBV4-3 with TRBJ2-1; 8 bases agree with TRBD2. CDR1 LGHNA and CDR2 YSLEER come from the germline V gene. Trimming cost V 4 bases and J 6 bases; bases outside gene matches: 14. CDR3 length: 17 amino acids. The CDR3 nucleotides are TGCGCCAGCAGCCGCTACTGGCCACGGGGGGGCCTCAATGAGCAGTTCTTC. Translating gives CASSRYWPRGGLNEQFF.